These T cell receptor beta chains were read from a single sample in a study of blood T cell repertoires in COVID-19. Assay used: immunoSEQ multiplex PCR; TCRdb lists only in-frame clones, some missing. The sample includes some 490,000 clones, roughly 88% seen only once; the top ten take roughly 3.2%. Sequenced: peripheral blood. The source is a human donor in a cohort sampled during active COVID-19. Both conserved end residues are part of each CDR3. Fields, in order: CDR3 length, D gene, V gene, J gene, clone size, CDR3 protein, CDR3 DNA. The D gene is left open where the match is weak. Clone sizes are given selectively: once, few, many, or a class where the clone is expanded.

cdr3_length: 17; d_call: NA; v_call: TRBV19; j_call: TRBJ1-3; clone_size: NA; cdr3_aa: CASSRSGTPLGGNTIYF; cdr3_nt: TGTGCCAGTAGTAGATCCGGGACTCCTTTGGGTGGAAACACCATATATTTT
cdr3_length: 16; d_call: TRBD1; v_call: TRBV5-1; j_call: TRBJ2-7; clone_size: NA; cdr3_aa: CASSPGTGEAFYEQYF; cdr3_nt: TGCGCCAGCAGCCCCGGGACAGGGGAGGCCTTCTACGAGCAGTACTTC
cdr3_length: 15; d_call: TRBD1; v_call: TRBV7-9; j_call: TRBJ1-1; clone_size: NA; cdr3_aa: CASSQSGGLNTEAFF; cdr3_nt: TGTGCCAGCAGCCAATCAGGGGGTTTGAACACTGAAGCTTTCTTT
cdr3_length: 14; d_call: TRBD1; v_call: TRBV3-1/TRBV3-2; j_call: TRBJ2-7; clone_size: NA; cdr3_aa: CASSQVGQGGEQYF; cdr3_nt: TGTGCCAGCAGCCAAGTGGGACAGGGAGGCGAGCAGTACTTC
cdr3_length: 15; d_call: TRBD2; v_call: TRBV7-6; j_call: TRBJ2-1; clone_size: NA; cdr3_aa: CASRPLTSGSDEQFF; cdr3_nt: TGTGCCAGCAGACCTCTGACTAGCGGGAGCGATGAGCAGTTCTTC
cdr3_length: 15; d_call: TRBD2; v_call: TRBV15; j_call: TRBJ2-7; clone_size: NA; cdr3_aa: CATSRRTPGGDEQYF; cdr3_nt: TGTGCCACCAGCAGACGAACCCCGGGGGGAGACGAGCAGTACTTC
cdr3_length: 13; d_call: NA; v_call: TRBV9; j_call: TRBJ2-7; clone_size: NA; cdr3_aa: CASSVGGRDEQYF; cdr3_nt: TGTGCCAGCAGCGTAGGAGGCAGGGACGAGCAGTACTTC
cdr3_length: 14; d_call: TRBD2; v_call: TRBV19; j_call: TRBJ2-7; clone_size: NA; cdr3_aa: CASSSAGTSYEQYF; cdr3_nt: TGTGCCAGTTCCTCCGCCGGGACTAGCTACGAGCAGTACTTC
cdr3_length: 14; d_call: TRBD1; v_call: TRBV28; j_call: TRBJ2-4; clone_size: NA; cdr3_aa: CASIPAGGGNIQYF; cdr3_nt: TGTGCCAGCATACCCGCAGGGGGCGGAAACATTCAGTACTTC
cdr3_length: 15; d_call: NA; v_call: TRBV19; j_call: TRBJ1-6; clone_size: NA; cdr3_aa: CASSPPGSMAVSLHF; cdr3_nt: TGTGCCAGTAGTCCTCCCGGGAGTATGGCCGTATCCCTCCACTTT
cdr3_length: 16; d_call: TRBD2; v_call: TRBV11-3; j_call: TRBJ2-1; clone_size: NA; cdr3_aa: CASSFASGRAANEQFF; cdr3_nt: TGTGCCAGCAGCTTCGCTAGCGGGAGGGCCGCCAATGAGCAGTTCTTC
cdr3_length: 11; d_call: NA; v_call: TRBV12-3/TRBV12-4; j_call: TRBJ1-1; clone_size: NA; cdr3_aa: CASSSGAEAFF; cdr3_nt: TGTGCCAGCAGCTCCGGGGCTGAAGCTTTCTTT
cdr3_length: 13; d_call: TRBD2; v_call: TRBV19; j_call: TRBJ2-5; clone_size: NA; cdr3_aa: CASGAGSWETQYF; cdr3_nt: TGTGCCAGTGGAGCGGGATCCTGGGAGACCCAGTACTTC
cdr3_length: 16; d_call: NA; v_call: TRBV5-4; j_call: TRBJ2-4; clone_size: NA; cdr3_aa: CASSPDSAIAKNIQYF; cdr3_nt: TGTGCCAGCAGCCCGGACAGTGCTATAGCCAAAAACATTCAGTACTTC
cdr3_length: 18; d_call: TRBD2; v_call: TRBV9; j_call: TRBJ2-5; clone_size: NA; cdr3_aa: CASSVGASGIGPQETQYF; cdr3_nt: TGTGCCAGCAGCGTAGGGGCTAGCGGGATCGGCCCGCAAGAGACCCAGTACTTC
cdr3_length: 17; d_call: NA; v_call: TRBV28; j_call: TRBJ1-5; clone_size: NA; cdr3_aa: CASSLGGRRAAYQPQHF; cdr3_nt: TGTGCCAGCAGTTTAGGGGGTAGGAGGGCGGCATATCAGCCCCAGCATTTT
cdr3_length: 14; d_call: NA; v_call: TRBV9; j_call: TRBJ2-5; clone_size: NA; cdr3_aa: CASSAGQIGETQYF; cdr3_nt: TGTGCCAGCAGTGCTGGACAGATAGGGGAGACCCAGTACTTC
cdr3_length: 15; d_call: TRBD1; v_call: TRBV29-1; j_call: TRBJ1-3; clone_size: once; cdr3_aa: CSVKPDRGPGNTIYF; cdr3_nt: TGCAGCGTTAAACCTGACAGGGGGCCAGGAAACACCATATATTTT
cdr3_length: 11; d_call: NA; v_call: TRBV3-1/TRBV3-2; j_call: TRBJ1-1; clone_size: once; cdr3_aa: CASSHRAKAFF; cdr3_nt: TGTGCCAGCAGCCATCGCGCTAAGGCTTTCTTT
cdr3_length: 16; d_call: NA; v_call: TRBV11-2; j_call: TRBJ2-5; clone_size: NA; cdr3_aa: CASSRGAEWWQETQYF; cdr3_nt: TGTGCCAGCAGCCGTGGGGCCGAGTGGTGGCAAGAGACCCAGTACTTC
cdr3_length: 16; d_call: TRBD2; v_call: TRBV6-1; j_call: TRBJ2-1; clone_size: NA; cdr3_aa: CASSDPAGTSYNEQFF; cdr3_nt: TGTGCCAGCAGTGATCCAGCGGGGACCTCCTACAATGAGCAGTTCTTC
cdr3_length: 13; d_call: NA; v_call: TRBV12-3/TRBV12-4; j_call: TRBJ1-1; clone_size: once; cdr3_aa: CASSRVSNTEAFF; cdr3_nt: TGTGCCAGCAGCAGGGTCTCGAACACTGAAGCTTTCTTT
cdr3_length: 15; d_call: TRBD1; v_call: TRBV7-2; j_call: TRBJ1-5; clone_size: NA; cdr3_aa: CASSLATGGSQPQHF; cdr3_nt: TGTGCCAGCAGCTTGGCCACAGGGGGCAGTCAGCCCCAGCATTTT
cdr3_length: 15; d_call: TRBD2; v_call: TRBV5-1; j_call: TRBJ2-3; clone_size: NA; cdr3_aa: CASSLGREVTDTQYF; cdr3_nt: TGCGCCAGCAGCTTGGGTCGGGAGGTAACAGATACGCAGTATTTT
cdr3_length: 12; d_call: NA; v_call: TRBV27; j_call: TRBJ1-1; clone_size: NA; cdr3_aa: CASSERDTEAFF; cdr3_nt: TGTGCCAGCTCTGAAAGAGACACTGAAGCTTTCTTT
cdr3_length: 14; d_call: NA; v_call: TRBV18; j_call: TRBJ2-3; clone_size: NA; cdr3_aa: CASSPYEGADTQYF; cdr3_nt: TGTGCCAGCTCACCATATGAAGGGGCAGATACGCAGTATTTT
cdr3_length: 13; d_call: TRBD1; v_call: TRBV6-5; j_call: TRBJ1-2; clone_size: NA; cdr3_aa: CASRSGQVYGYTF; cdr3_nt: TGTGCCAGCAGATCGGGACAGGTCTATGGCTACACCTTC
cdr3_length: 14; d_call: NA; v_call: TRBV4-3; j_call: TRBJ1-6; clone_size: few; cdr3_aa: CASSLQRVASPLHF; cdr3_nt: TGCGCCAGCAGCCTCCAGAGGGTTGCCTCACCCCTCCACTTT
cdr3_length: 13; d_call: NA; v_call: TRBV30; j_call: TRBJ1-3; clone_size: NA; cdr3_aa: CAWSVRVVDTIYF; cdr3_nt: TGTGCCTGGAGTGTACGGGTAGTTGACACCATATATTTT
cdr3_length: 15; d_call: TRBD1; v_call: TRBV6-2/TRBV6-3; j_call: TRBJ2-2; clone_size: NA; cdr3_aa: CASSQGTGNTGELFF; cdr3_nt: TGTGCCAGCAGTCAAGGGACAGGGAACACCGGGGAGCTGTTTTTT
cdr3_length: 13; d_call: NA; v_call: TRBV11-2; j_call: TRBJ1-1; clone_size: NA; cdr3_aa: CASSSQGFTEAFF; cdr3_nt: TGTGCCAGCAGCTCTCAGGGGTTCACTGAAGCTTTCTTT
cdr3_length: 14; d_call: NA; v_call: TRBV5-1; j_call: TRBJ2-7; clone_size: NA; cdr3_aa: CASSWILTQGEQYF; cdr3_nt: TGCGCCAGCAGCTGGATCCTAACACAGGGCGAGCAGTACTTC
cdr3_length: 14; d_call: NA; v_call: TRBV7-9; j_call: TRBJ2-7; clone_size: NA; cdr3_aa: CASSSKQGSYEQYF; cdr3_nt: TGTGCCAGCAGTTCGAAACAGGGTTCCTACGAGCAGTACTTC
cdr3_length: 15; d_call: NA; v_call: TRBV7-9; j_call: TRBJ2-3; clone_size: NA; cdr3_aa: CASSLDSGRADTQYF; cdr3_nt: TGTGCCAGCAGCTTAGATTCGGGAAGAGCGGATACGCAGTATTTT
cdr3_length: 15; d_call: NA; v_call: TRBV30; j_call: TRBJ1-5; clone_size: NA; cdr3_aa: CAWSLTETSNQPQHF; cdr3_nt: TGTGCCTGGAGTCTGACAGAGACTAGCAATCAGCCCCAGCATTTT
cdr3_length: 15; d_call: TRBD1; v_call: TRBV6-2/TRBV6-3; j_call: TRBJ1-6; clone_size: NA; cdr3_aa: CASSTYGQGNSPLHF; cdr3_nt: TGTGCCAGCAGTACCTACGGACAGGGTAATTCACCCCTCCACTTT
cdr3_length: 12; d_call: NA; v_call: TRBV28; j_call: TRBJ2-7; clone_size: NA; cdr3_aa: CASNSPSWEQYF; cdr3_nt: TGTGCCAGCAACAGTCCCTCTTGGGAGCAGTACTTC
cdr3_length: 13; d_call: NA; v_call: TRBV20-1; j_call: TRBJ2-3; clone_size: NA; cdr3_aa: CSASDVATDTQYF; cdr3_nt: TGCAGTGCTAGTGACGTCGCGACAGATACGCAGTATTTT
cdr3_length: 12; d_call: TRBD2; v_call: TRBV14; j_call: TRBJ2-1; clone_size: few; cdr3_aa: CASSQSSGEQFF; cdr3_nt: TGTGCCAGCAGCCAGTCTAGCGGGGAGCAGTTCTTC
cdr3_length: 13; d_call: NA; v_call: TRBV25-1; j_call: TRBJ1-4; clone_size: NA; cdr3_aa: CASRIQGGEKLFF; cdr3_nt: TGTGCCAGCAGAATACAGGGCGGTGAAAAACTGTTTTTT
cdr3_length: 11; d_call: NA; v_call: TRBV5-8; j_call: TRBJ1-5; clone_size: NA; cdr3_aa: CASSQNQPQHF; cdr3_nt: TGTGCCAGCAGCCAAAATCAGCCCCAGCATTTT